These 14 T cell receptor beta chains were all obtained from the same sample, sequenced in a study of cytomegalovirus exposure and HLA in healthy donors. Vbeta (60) and Jbeta (13) primers were used in the PCR. The protocol was immunoSEQ multiplex PCR, while the TCRdb copy is restricted to in-frame clones and leaves out a portion. The table lists some 160,000 clones, roughly 80% of them singletons. Input material: PBMCs. The receptors here all came from a male donor in good health and CMV-seronegative.

The V call is TRBV6-6, the J call TRBJ2-1; D remains ambiguous. The CDR3 totals 13 residues. Deletions cut 5 bases from V and 8 bases from J, with 13 bases between. Germline CDR1 MNHNY, CDR2 SVGAGI (reference sequence). The CDR3 DNA follows: TGTGCCAGCAGTCACCAGAGCCGGGATGAGCAGTTCTTC. It is translated as CASSHQSRDEQFF.

This chain connects TRBV6-5 to TRBJ2-7; D is possibly TRBD1 (5 bases). Between the trimmed V and J ends, which lost 2 bases and 5 bases, there was a span of 16 bases. This CDR3 contains 15 residues. Germline CDR1 is MNHEY and CDR2 is SVGAGI. The CDR3 loop is CASSYRQGDWDEQYF. CDR3 in DNA: TGTGCCAGCAGTTACCGACAAGGGGATTGGGACGAGCAGTACTTC.

This clone was seen once. V is TRBV18 and J is TRBJ1-1; 7 bases line up with TRBD1. Trimming removed 3 bases from V and 0 bases from J; junction bases left unmatched: 1. Germline V gene lookup returns CDR1 KGHSH and CDR2 LQKENI. This CDR3 comprises 14 residues. The CDR3 region is CASSPTGMNTEAFF. CDR3 nucleotides: TGTGCCAGCTCACCGACAGGGATGAACACTGAAGCTTTCTTT.

The chain links TRBV27 to TRBJ2-1; D is possibly TRBD2 (5 bases). The CDR3 runs 16 residues. Germline V gene sequence: CDR1 MNHEY, CDR2 SMNVEV (reference sequence). The V gene lost 4 bases and the J gene lost 3 bases, with 16 bases spanning the gap. CDR3 region: CASSSIEAGNYNEQFF. Here the CDR3 DNA reads TGTGCCAGCAGTTCCATTGAGGCGGGCAACTACAATGAGCAGTTCTTC.

V is TRBV29-1 and J is TRBJ2-2, with TRBD1 as a possible D gene (6 bases). V shed 4 bases and J shed 4 bases, with 13 bases lying between them. The CDR3 sequence is 14 residues long. Germline CDR1 is SQVTM and CDR2 is ANQGSEA. DNA for the CDR3: TGCAGCGTTGCCCGGGACATGGTCACCGGGGAGCTGTTTTTT. Its translation: CSVARDMVTGELFF.

V usage is TRBV4-1 and J usage is TRBJ1-5; 7 nucleotides align to TRBD1. The CDR3 runs 15 residues. Trimming at V came to 4 bases and at J to 7 bases, leaving 10 bases not matched to a gene. Per germline, CDR1 MGHRA and CDR2 YSYEKL. The CDR3 DNA reads as TGCGCCAGCAGCCCCACCGACAGGGATCGACAGCCCCAGCATTTT. It specifies CASSPTDRDRQPQHF.

The chain is built from TRBV7-9 and TRBJ2-5; unclear D gene. The closer fit of TRBJ2-7 to the DNA end suggests the J call may be wrong. Germline lookup yields CDR1 SEHNR and CDR2 FQNEAQ (reference sequence). This CDR3 is built from 13 residues. CDR3 region: CASSLSDVYEQYF. The CDR3 DNA reads TGTGCCAGCAGCTTAAGCGACGTGTACGAGCAGTACTTC.

The V call is TRBV4-1, the J call TRBJ2-7; TRBD1 might be the D (6 bases). Per germline, CDR1 MGHRA and CDR2 YSYEKL. The CDR3 covers 16 residues. V was trimmed by 5 bases and J by 2 bases, leaving 19 bases between them. This CDR3 reads CASSLGGSPGAYEQYF. The DNA of the CDR3 is TGCGCCAGCAGCTTAGGGGGATCGCCAGGGGCCTACGAGCAGTACTTC.

This clone was seen more than once but under ten times. The chain combines TRBV18 with TRBJ2-7; 9 nucleotides line up with TRBD1. The CDR3 has 17 residues. V lost 1 base, J lost 2 bases, and 9 bases stayed unmatched. Germline CDR1 and CDR2: KGHSH and LQKENI. The CDR3 protein is CASSPLVGTGLPYEQYF. The CDR3 coding sequence is TGTGCCAGCTCACCACTTGTGGGGACAGGGCTCCCCTACGAGCAGTACTTC.

The chain has TRBV5-4 and TRBJ1-3, with D hard to call. The V end was cut by 2 bases, the J end by 0 bases, with 6 bases between. The CDR3 length is 14 residues. Germline assignment: CDR1 SGHNT and CDR2 YYREEE (reference sequence). This CDR3 reads CASSFSSSGNTIYF. The CDR3 DNA reads as TGTGCCAGCAGCTTTTCGAGCTCTGGAAACACCATATATTTT.

This chain links TRBV19 with TRBJ2-2; a possible D gene is TRBD1 (5 bases). CDR3 size: 15 residues. V lost 0 bases and J 4 bases, leaving 9 bases between the germline ends. In germline, CDR1 is LNHDA, CDR2 SQIVND (reference sequence). The CDR3 nucleotides are TGTGCCAGTAGTATAGACGCCCAGGGCACCGGGGAGCTGTTTTTT. As protein: CASSIDAQGTGELFF.

V is TRBV18 and J is TRBJ2-1; possible D gene TRBD2, 6 bases. The CDR3 covers 15 residues. V was pared by 6 bases and J by 0 bases, with 12 bases between. The germline V gene has CDR1 KGHSH and CDR2 LQKENI. CDR3 amino acids: CASSLRETSYNEQFF. The CDR3 nucleotides read TGTGCCAGCTCGCTCCGGGAGACCTCCTACAATGAGCAGTTCTTC.

The chain links TRBV5-1 to TRBJ1-4; D possibly corresponds to TRBD1 (5 bases). The CDR3 extends over 14 amino acids. Germline CDR1 reads SGHRS; CDR2 reads YFSETQ. Deletions cut 4 bases from V and 0 bases from J, with 7 bases between. The CDR3, as DNA: TGCGCCAGCAGCCCGACAGCAACTAATGAAAAACTGTTTTTT. Translated: CASSPTATNEKLFF. Filled out from reference TRBV5-1 and TRBJ1-4, the complete variable domain reads KAGVTQTPRYLIKTRGQQVTLSCSPISGHRSVSWYQQTPGQGLQFLFEYFSETQRNKGNFPGRFSGRQFSNSRSEMNVSTLELGDSALYLCASSPTATNEKLFFGSGTQLSVL.

The genes are TRBV28 and TRBJ2-7; D may be TRBD2 (6 bases). With 3 bases removed from V and 5 bases from J, the gap between germline ends came to 11 bases. The CDR3 spans 13 residues. Germline values: CDR1 MDHEN, CDR2 SYDVKM. The CDR3 region is CASSFGGGDEQYF. The CDR3 DNA sequence: TGTGCCAGCAGTTTCGGGGGAGGTGACGAGCAGTACTTC.